This T cell receptor beta chain was obtained from a study of T cell repertoires in cytomegalovirus infection (dated by TCRdb to between 2018 and 2021). Turning to the overall study: Recently identified HLA-C-restricted CMV epitopes, whose presentation resists viral immunomodulation, were targeted by peptide stimulations together with well-studied HLA-B-restricted epitopes. Because public TCR beta signatures pointed to carriage of CMV infection together with the matching HLA type, the HLA type of each donor mattered for the analysis.

This clonotype has a handful of counts. What antigen it recognizes has not been identified. A read error may explain this, as a much larger clone is one base away. Sample treatment or condition, as interpreted from the label and publication: in vitro stimulation with specific CMV peptide epitopes to enrich CMV-specific T cells. The germline V gene specifies MNHEY as CDR1 and SVGAGI as CDR2. The CDR3 has 15 amino acids, counting the end cysteine and phenylalanine. Of all the DNA, just the CDR3 is kept, 45 bases in frame from base 1. V is pruned by 5 bases and J by 0 bases, leaving 3 bases of the junction without a gene match. Results and caveats for the whole study, not just this receptor: In both this cohort and an independent cohort of over 350 donors, the cumulative frequency of public TCR beta family members distinguished carriers of CMV infection plus the relevant HLA type. The ex vivo response was dominated by HLA-C-restricted CMV-specific TCR beta clonotypes, and the single most frequent clonotype in two of eight donors was supplied by these HLA-C-restricted clonotypes.

Sequencing relied on an Illumina HiSeq 1500. Using fastp at Q25 and MiXCR, TCRdb reprocessed the public reads and kept productive beta chains. One record per CDR3 amino acid sequence lists the most common genes and DNA. The table for this sample lists 70,000 to 95,000 distinct CDR3 sequences; roughly 29% of them were counted only once. About 72% of the sample is in the top ten clones. Sequencing used CD8+ T cells from cultured PBMCs, obtained from culture after CMV antigen stimulation. The rearranged segments are TRBV6-5 and TRBJ1-2; 10 bases in between match TRBD1. The clonotype comes from a human donor in good health (CMV status not recorded). Some clones in this sample may be carry-over from other donors' samples. At the DNA level, the sequence is TGTGCCAGCAGTCTAGGGACAGGGGCTAACTATGGCTACACCTTC. This sequence encodes CASSLGTGANYGYTF.